This TCR beta chain is drawn from a study of blood T cell repertoires in COVID-19. Whole-study context: Spain, Italy and the United States supplied samples that represented acute and convalescent COVID-19. PBMCs, B-cell-depleted T cells, or T cells provided the cDNA or gDNA that made up the material.

Per the original data handling: Reference gene primer amplification gave estimated nucleated cell counts. Data came from immunoSEQ multiplex PCR; TCRdb stores just in-frame clones and leaves some out. For V, J and clone size, that table is used; D and trimming come from the DNA. The table has about 260,000 clones, about 87% seen once. Sequencing input: peripheral blood. This sequence was found in a man between 60 and 75 years old who had recovered from COVID-19.

CDR3 coding DNA: TGTGCCAGCAGTTTAGAGTCCCAGTACACGCAGTATTTT. Its translation: CASSLESQYTQYF. The rearrangement links TRBV12-3 or TRBV12-4 to TRBJ2-3; D is unclear. Trimming stripped 1 base from V and 9 bases from J, with 11 bases between. The CDR3 covers 13 residues.